This TCR beta chain was recovered during a study of cytomegalovirus exposure and HLA in healthy donors. Findings and limits, study-wide: Later analysis suggested links between common viral pathogens and several top significant clusters.

PCR employed 60 Vbeta and 13 Jbeta primers. Produced via immunoSEQ multiplex PCR; TCRdb's table is partial and in-frame only. The sample has 150,000 to 200,000 clones, 81% seen once. While unrecorded immune exposures were likely, the donors were nominally healthy when sampled. This clone was found once. Antigen unknown. This clonotype was sampled from a woman under 30 in good health and CMV-seropositive. The source material was PBMCs.

The CDR3 bases are TGTGCCAGCTCACCGAGCAGGGCCCACGAGCAGTACTTC. It specifies CASSPSRAHEQYF. The chain joins TRBV18 to TRBJ2-7, with D perhaps matching TRBD1 (5 bases). Germline CDR1 is KGHSH and CDR2 is LQKENI. The ends were cut back, 3 bases at V and 5 bases at J, with 11 bases in the middle. The CDR3 runs to 13 residues.